This TCR beta chain was documented in a study of CD8 T cells in ankylosing spondylitis. TCRdb re-derived calls from the 5' RACE reads in MiXCR, one entry per CDR3 protein. The data contain a few hundred thousand distinct CDR3 sequences, around 20% of them singletons. A note on this clonotype: Its antigen is unknown.

CDR1 is SQVTM and CDR2 is ANQGSEA in the germline V gene. The trim removed 7 bases at V and 8 bases at J, leaving 11 bases unmatched. CDR3 length: 13 amino acids. Study results and limitations: Earlier studies detected some motif variants in reactive arthritis synovial fluid and blood. Researchers reportedly found disease-linked clones significantly enriched in matched ankylosing spondylitis synovial fluid. Seemingly characteristic of ankylosing spondylitis blood was a TCR beta motif consisting of 7 or 8 highly homologous variants.

This clonotype was sampled from a male donor with ankylosing spondylitis. What was sequenced was blood, either unsorted or a sorted T cell fraction (not recorded which). The chain joins TRBV29-1 to TRBJ2-1, with TRBD2 identical over 7 bases. The CDR3 sequence is CSARLAGRHEQFF. The CDR3 DNA reads TGCAGCGCCCGACTAGCTGGCCGACATGAGCAGTTCTTC.